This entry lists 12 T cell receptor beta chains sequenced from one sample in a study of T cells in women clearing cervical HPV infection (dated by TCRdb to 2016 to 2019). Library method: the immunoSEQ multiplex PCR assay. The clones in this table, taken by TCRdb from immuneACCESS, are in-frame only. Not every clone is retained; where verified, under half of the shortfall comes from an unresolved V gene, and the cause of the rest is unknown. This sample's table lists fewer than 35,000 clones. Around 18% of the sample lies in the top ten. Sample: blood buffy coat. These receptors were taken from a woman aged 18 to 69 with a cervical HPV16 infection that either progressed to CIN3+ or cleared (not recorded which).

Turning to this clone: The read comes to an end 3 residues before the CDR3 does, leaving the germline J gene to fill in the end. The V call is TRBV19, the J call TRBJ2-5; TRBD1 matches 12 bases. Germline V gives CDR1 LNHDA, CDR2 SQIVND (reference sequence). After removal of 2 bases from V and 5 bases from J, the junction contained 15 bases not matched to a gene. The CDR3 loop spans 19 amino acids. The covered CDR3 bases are TGTGCCAGTAGTATAAGGGACAGGGGGCGCCTGGCCGTCCTGGAGACC. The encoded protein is CASSIRDRGRLAVLET. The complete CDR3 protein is CASSIRDRGRLAVLETQYF.

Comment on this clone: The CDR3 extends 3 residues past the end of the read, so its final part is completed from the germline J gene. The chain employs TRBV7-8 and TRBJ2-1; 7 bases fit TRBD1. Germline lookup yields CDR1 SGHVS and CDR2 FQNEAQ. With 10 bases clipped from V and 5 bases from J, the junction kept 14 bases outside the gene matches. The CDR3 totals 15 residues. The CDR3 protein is CATLSHRGGDNEQFF. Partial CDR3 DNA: TGTGCCACCCTCAGCCACAGGGGTGGAGACAATGAG.

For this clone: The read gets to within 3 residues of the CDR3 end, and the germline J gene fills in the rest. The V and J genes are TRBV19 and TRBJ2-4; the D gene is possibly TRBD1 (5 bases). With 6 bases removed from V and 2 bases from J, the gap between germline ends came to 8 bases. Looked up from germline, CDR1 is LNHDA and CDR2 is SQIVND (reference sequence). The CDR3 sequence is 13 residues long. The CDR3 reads CASRSGTKNIQYF. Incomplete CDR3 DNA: TGTGCCAGTAGGTCAGGGACCAAAAACATT.

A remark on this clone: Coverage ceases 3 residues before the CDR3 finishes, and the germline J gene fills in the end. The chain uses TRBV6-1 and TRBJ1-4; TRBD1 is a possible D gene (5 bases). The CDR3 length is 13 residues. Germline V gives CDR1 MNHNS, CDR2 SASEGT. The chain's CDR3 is CASSEARDSQLFF. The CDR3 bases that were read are TGTGCCAGCAGTGAAGCCCGGGACTCTCAA.

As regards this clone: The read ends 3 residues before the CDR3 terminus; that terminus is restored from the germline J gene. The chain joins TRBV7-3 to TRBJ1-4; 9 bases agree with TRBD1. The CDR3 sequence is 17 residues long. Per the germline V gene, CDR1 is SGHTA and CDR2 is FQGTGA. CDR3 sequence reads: CASRKGGQGLRNSPLFF. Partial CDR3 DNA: TGTGCCAGCAGAAAAGGTGGACAGGGGTTAAGGAATTCACCA.

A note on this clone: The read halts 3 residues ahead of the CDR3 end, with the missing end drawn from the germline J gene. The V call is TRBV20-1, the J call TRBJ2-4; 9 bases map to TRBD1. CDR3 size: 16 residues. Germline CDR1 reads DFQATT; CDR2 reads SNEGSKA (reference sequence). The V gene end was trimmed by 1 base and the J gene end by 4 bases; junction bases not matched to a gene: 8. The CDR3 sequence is CSARATGGAGKNIQYF. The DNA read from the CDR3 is TGCAGTGCTAGAGCTACAGGGGGCGCTGGGAAAAACATT.

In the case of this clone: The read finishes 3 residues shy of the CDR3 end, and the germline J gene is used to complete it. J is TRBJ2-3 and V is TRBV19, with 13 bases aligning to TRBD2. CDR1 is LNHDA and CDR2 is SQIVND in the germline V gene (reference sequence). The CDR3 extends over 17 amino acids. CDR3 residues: CASSVDRLAGGQAPQYF. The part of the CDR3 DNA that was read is TGTGCCAGTAGTGTGGACAGACTAGCGGGGGGCCAGGCGCCG.

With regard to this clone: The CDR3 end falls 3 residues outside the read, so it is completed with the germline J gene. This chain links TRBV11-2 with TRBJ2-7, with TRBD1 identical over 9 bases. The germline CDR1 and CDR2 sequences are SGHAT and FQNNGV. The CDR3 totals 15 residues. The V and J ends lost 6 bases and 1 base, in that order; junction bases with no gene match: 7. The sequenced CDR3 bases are TGTGCCAGCAGTCACGCGGGGACAGGGTCCTACGAG. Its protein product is CASSHAGTGSYE. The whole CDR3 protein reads CASSHAGTGSYEQYF.

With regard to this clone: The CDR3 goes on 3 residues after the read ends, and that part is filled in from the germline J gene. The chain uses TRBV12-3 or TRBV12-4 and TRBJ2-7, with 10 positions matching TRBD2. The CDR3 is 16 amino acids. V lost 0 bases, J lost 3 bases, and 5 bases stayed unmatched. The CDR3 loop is CASSLAQGLASYEQYF. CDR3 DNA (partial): TGTGCCAGCAGTTTAGCGCAGGGACTAGCGAGCTACGAG.

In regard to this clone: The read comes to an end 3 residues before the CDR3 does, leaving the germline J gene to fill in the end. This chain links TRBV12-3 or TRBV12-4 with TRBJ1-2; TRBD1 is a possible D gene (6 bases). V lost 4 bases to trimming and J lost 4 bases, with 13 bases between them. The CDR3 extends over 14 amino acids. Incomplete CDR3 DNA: TGTGCCAGCAGTTCGAGACAGGACGGCTATGGC. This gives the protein CASSSRQDGYG. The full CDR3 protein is CASSSRQDGYGYTF.

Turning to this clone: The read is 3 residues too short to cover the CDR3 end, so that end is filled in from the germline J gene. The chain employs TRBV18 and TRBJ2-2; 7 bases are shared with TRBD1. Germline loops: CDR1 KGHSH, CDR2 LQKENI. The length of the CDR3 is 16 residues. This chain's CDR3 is CASSLEQGLGANVLFF. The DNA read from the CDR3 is TGTGCCAGCTCACTGGAACAGGGGCTTGGGGCCAACGTG.

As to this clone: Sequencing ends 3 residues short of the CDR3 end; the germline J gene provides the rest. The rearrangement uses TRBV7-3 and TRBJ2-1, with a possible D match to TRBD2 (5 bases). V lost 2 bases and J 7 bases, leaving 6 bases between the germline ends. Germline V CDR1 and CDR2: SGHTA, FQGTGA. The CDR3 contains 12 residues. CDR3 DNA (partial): TGTGCCAGCAGCTTACGAGGGAATGAG. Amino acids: CASSLRGNE. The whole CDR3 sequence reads CASSLRGNEQFF.